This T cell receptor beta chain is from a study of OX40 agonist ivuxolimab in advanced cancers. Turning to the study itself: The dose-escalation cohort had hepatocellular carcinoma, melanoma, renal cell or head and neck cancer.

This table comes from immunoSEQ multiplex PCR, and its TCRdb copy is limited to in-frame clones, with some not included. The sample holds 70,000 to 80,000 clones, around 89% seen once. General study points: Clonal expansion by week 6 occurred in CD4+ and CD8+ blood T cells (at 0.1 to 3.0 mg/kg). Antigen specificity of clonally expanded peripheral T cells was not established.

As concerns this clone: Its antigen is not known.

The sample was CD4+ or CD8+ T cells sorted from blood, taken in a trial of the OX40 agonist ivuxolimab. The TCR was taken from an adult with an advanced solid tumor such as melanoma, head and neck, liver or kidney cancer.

CDR3 in DNA: TGCGCCAGCAGCTTGGTGGACAGAGAGTCCGGGGAGCTGTTTTTT. Amino acid sequence: CASSLVDRESGELFF. This sequence joins TRBV5-1 and TRBJ2-2; perhaps TRBD1 as D (6 bases). The CDR3 loop spans 15 amino acids. Trimming cost V 0 bases and J 6 bases, with 12 bases left between them. The germline CDR1 and CDR2 sequences are SGHRS and YFSETQ.